This T cell receptor beta chain was obtained from a study of Graves' ophthalmopathy and Graves' hyperthyroidism. Overall study findings and caveats: Using 13 signatures, a model distinguished ophthalmopathy from stable hyperthyroidism, reaching more than 85% sensitivity and 65% to 84% specificity. Sensitivity of roughly 64% and specificity of 72% to 80% were achieved by the model that predicted ophthalmopathy progression.

TCR beta CDR3 regions were amplified from RNA transcripts. First-round RT-PCR with HTBI primers preceded a second-round multiplex PCR. TCRdb processed the multiplex PCR reads anew with MiXCR; each CDR3 protein has one entry. The sample lists 300,000 or so distinct CDR3 sequences; roughly a sixth were seen once. PBMCs were isolated from a roughly 10 ml sample of fresh peripheral blood. At least ten counts were recorded for this clonotype. The antigen is unknown. The germline V gene encodes CDR1 SGHRS and CDR2 YFSETQ. The CDR3 runs 15 residues. The V and J ends lost 1 base and 7 bases respectively, with 17 bases between them.

This chain links TRBV5-1 with TRBJ1-2, with D possibly matching TRBD1 (6 bases). The source material was peripheral blood. The sequence derives from an adult man with Graves' ophthalmopathy. CDR3 bases: TGCGCCAGCAGCTTGTCGCCAGGGGCGATGGGTGGCTACACCTTC. Amino acid sequence: CASSLSPGAMGGYTF.